This T cell receptor beta chain appears in the sequencing data of a study of cytomegalovirus exposure and HLA in healthy donors. This clone was counted a few times. Looked up from germline, CDR1 is LNHDA and CDR2 is SQIVND (reference sequence). The CDR3 has 14 residues. V was cut by 6 bases and J by 4 bases, with 10 bases left in between. Vbeta (60) and Jbeta (13) primers were used in the PCR. The protocol was immunoSEQ multiplex PCR, while the TCRdb copy is restricted to in-frame clones and leaves out a portion. The sample includes about 150,000 clones, more than 75% of them seen just once. This clonotype originated in a woman in her forties or fifties in good health and CMV-seropositive. The chain joins TRBV19 to TRBJ2-6; no clear D. What was sequenced was PBMCs. CDR3 amino acids: CASSERAGANVLTF. CDR3 nucleotide sequence: TGTGCCAGTAGCGAAAGAGCGGGGGCCAACGTCCTGACTTTC. Full variable domain (outside the CDR3, taken from reference TRBV19 and TRBJ2-6): DGGITQSPKYLFRKEGQNVTLSCEQNLNHDAMYWYRQDPGQGLRLIYYSQIVNDFQKGDIAEGYSVSREKKESFPLTVTSAQKNPTAFYLCASSERAGANVLTFGAGSRLTVL.